This TCR beta chain appears in the sequencing data of a study of siplizumab effects on memory and regulatory T cells. Between the trimmed V and J ends, which lost 6 bases and 4 bases, there was a span of 13 bases. Germline loops: CDR1 MNHEY, CDR2 SVGAGI. The CDR3 runs 14 residues. The table came from immunoSEQ multiplex PCR; TCRdb's copy has only in-frame clones and leaves some out. The profile shows about 91,000 clones, roughly 93% of them singletons. This chain connects TRBV6-5 to TRBJ2-1; D not resolved. The sample taken for sequencing was CD8+ T cells sorted from blood. This clonotype originated in a human donor in good health. The CDR3 protein is CASSPHGGYNEQFF. The CDR3 bases are TGTGCCAGCAGCCCCCACGGCGGTTACAATGAGCAGTTCTTC.